These 14 T cell receptor beta chains were sequenced from one sample in a study of Graves' ophthalmopathy and Graves' hyperthyroidism. Researchers took RNA transcripts and amplified TCR beta CDR3 regions from them. HTBI-primed RT-PCR formed the first round, and a multiplex PCR formed the second. TCRdb re-called the multiplex PCR reads through MiXCR, storing one row per CDR3 protein. The table lists about 39,000 distinct CDR3 sequences, roughly 52% of them singletons. The sequenced sample was peripheral blood. The source of these receptors is an adult woman with stable Graves' hyperthyroidism.

In regard to this clonotype: At one end, the junction sequence differs from germline, possibly due to a read error. The chain links TRBV5-1 to TRBJ1-1, with D perhaps matching TRBD1 (6 bases). The length of the CDR3 is 14 residues. In germline, CDR1 is SGHRS, CDR2 YFSETQ. CDR3 sequence (DNA): TGCACCAGCAGCTTGGATGTGCGGGACACTGAAGCTTCCTTT. Translating gives CTSSLDVRDTEASF.

Relative to its sample, this clonotype is medium-sized. The chain links TRBV29-1 to TRBJ1-2, with D hard to call. Trimming pared 2 bases from V and 4 bases from J, leaving 5 bases between. The CDR3 sequence is 11 residues long. Germline loops: CDR1 SQVTM, CDR2 ANQGSEA. In DNA form, the CDR3 reads TGCAGCGTTGAAACAGTCTATGGCTACACCTTC. It is translated as CSVETVYGYTF.

About this clonotype: One end of the junction fails to match germline, which may point to a read error. The rearrangement joins TRBV12-3 or TRBV12-4 to TRBJ2-6; no clear D gene. The CDR3 loop spans 14 amino acids. The CDR3 spells CASRSSSRANVLTF. CDR3 coding DNA: TGTGCCAGCAGGTCGAGCTCTAGGGCCAACGTCCTGACTTTC.

In DNA form, the CDR3 reads TGTGCCAGCAGTGGGACAGTAACTAATGAAAAACTGTTTTTT. As protein: CASSGTVTNEKLFF. The rearrangement joins TRBV2 to TRBJ1-4, with D maybe TRBD1 (6 bases). The V end lost 4 bases, the J end lost 1 base, and 7 bases lay between the germline ends. The germline gives CDR1 SNHLY, CDR2 FYNNEI. The CDR3 covers 14 residues.

As to this clonotype: One base away lies a much larger clone, so this may be a sequencing read error. The chain recombines TRBV4-1 with TRBJ2-3, with 7 bases that match TRBD1. CDR1 and CDR2 from the germline V gene are MGHRA and YSYEKL. The CDR3 contains 15 residues. CDR3 in DNA: TGTGCCAGCAGCGTTGGACAGGACAACGCAGATACGCAGTATTTT. It specifies CASSVGQDNADTQYF.

Comment on this clonotype: It is unclear where the CDR3 begins or ends on the DNA, so no DNA is shown, and the CDR3 is as TCRdb lists it. This sequence joins TRBV5-6 and TRBJ2-5; TRBD2 is the table's D call, not checked against the DNA. The CDR3 has 19 amino acids, counting both end residues. Germline lookup yields CDR1 SGHDT and CDR2 YYEEEE. The CDR3 loop reads CASSFGNYGYTFGSGTQYF.

The chain couples TRBV19 to TRBJ1-2, with D possibly matching TRBD1 (5 bases). The CDR3 is 16 amino acids. V lost 6 bases and J 0 bases, leaving 17 bases between the germline ends. Germline assignment: CDR1 LNHDA and CDR2 SQIVND (reference sequence). The CDR3 here is CASSSGRRGTNYGYTF. CDR3 nucleotides: TGTGCCAGTAGCTCGGGACGGCGGGGGACTAACTATGGCTACACCTTC.

This clonotype has a count of ten or more. In nucleotides, the CDR3 is TGCAGTGCTAGAGATGATGGGACAAGCACTAACTATGGCTACACCTTC. Translated: CSARDDGTSTNYGYTF. This chain joins TRBV20-1 and TRBJ1-2; tentative D call: TRBD1 (6 bases). The CDR3 is 16 residues long. CDR1 and CDR2 (germline): DFQATT, SNEGSKA (reference sequence). Trimming removed 0 bases at V and 0 bases at J, with 14 bases between.

With regard to this clonotype: Without the conserved terminal phenylalanine or tryptophan, this CDR3 likely stems from a read error. V is TRBV6-1 and J is TRBJ2-5, with 11 bases fitting TRBD2. After removal of 10 bases from V and 2 bases from J, the junction contained 9 bases not matched to a gene. The CDR3 sequence is 15 residues long. Germline CDR1 is MNHNS and CDR2 is SASEGT. The CDR3 here is CAISGLAGDQETQYS. The CDR3 DNA is TGTGCCATCAGCGGACTAGCGGGCGATCAAGAGACCCAGTACTCC.

This clonotype was counted ten times or more. The chain recombines TRBV7-9 with TRBJ2-7, with D perhaps TRBD1 (6 bases). Germline-derived CDR1 and CDR2 are SEHNR and FQNEAQ (reference sequence). CDR3 length: 16 amino acids. V was clipped by 5 bases and J by 3 bases, with 20 bases between them. Written as DNA, the CDR3 is TGTGCCAGCAGCGATTGGGGACAATCTAGCCGCTACGAGCAGTACTTC. Residues: CASSDWGQSSRYEQYF.

This clonotype was detected ten times or more. The rearrangement uses TRBV12-1 and TRBJ1-3; the table gives TRBD1 as D, unverified against the DNA. TRBV12-1 is given as a pseudogene. The CDR3 runs 16 residues. Written as DNA, the CDR3 is TGTGCCAGCAGCTTTGTTGCCAGGGAGAAAGGAAACACCATATATTTT. It encodes CASSFVAREKGNTIYF.

Points on this clonotype: The junction and the germline gene differ at one end; a read error may be behind it. The chain has TRBV30 and TRBJ1-2, with D possibly TRBD1 on 5 matching bases. The CDR3 sequence is 15 residues long. From germline, CDR1 is GTSNPN and CDR2 SVGIG (reference sequence). The CDR3 region has the DNA TGTGCCAGGAGTGCCCCGGCGGGGGTCCCCTATGGCTACTCCTTC. Amino acids: CARSAPAGVPYGYSF.

V is TRBV5-1 and J is TRBJ2-7; 14 bases match TRBD2. Germline-derived CDR1 and CDR2 are SGHRS and YFSETQ. The J segment lost 0 bases and the V segment lost 4 bases, leaving 6 bases of the junction unmatched. This CDR3 is 17 amino acids long. CDR3 loop: CASSGIGTSGSSYEQYF. CDR3 bases: TGCGCCAGCAGCGGAATCGGGACTAGCGGGAGCTCCTACGAGCAGTACTTC.

A remark on this clonotype: A much larger clone is a single base away; this may be a read error. This chain connects TRBV6-1 to TRBJ1-5; D is uncertain. The germline V and J ends were trimmed by 6 bases and 2 bases, with 14 bases remaining between them. This CDR3 has 15 amino acids. Germline CDR1 and CDR2: MNHNS and SASEGT. CDR3 protein: CASRPEGYGNQPQHF. CDR3 nucleotides: TGTGCCAGCAGACCCGAGGGTTATGGCAATCAGCCCCAGCATTTT.